These 10 T cell receptor beta chains were sequenced from one sample in a study of response to subunit inactivated influenza vaccine. TCRdb passed the RT-PCR reads through MiXCR, listing each CDR3 protein once. The sample has hundreds of thousands of distinct CDR3 sequences, 15% to 19% seen once. The material was PBMCs from blood, obtained roughly 13 days after vaccination. The receptors here all came from a man over 45 who received an inactivated influenza vaccine.

This clonotype appeared a few times. This rearrangement joins TRBV28 to TRBJ2-5; TRBD1 or TRBD2 may be the D gene (5 bases each). Trimming removed 2 bases at V and 2 bases at J, with 12 bases between. The CDR3 has 15 residues. Germline CDR1 MDHEN, CDR2 SYDVKM. CDR3 nucleotides: TGTGCCAGCAGTTTAGTGGGGGTGCGGCAAGAGACCCAGTACTTC. Protein sequence: CASSLVGVRQETQYF.

The chain combines TRBV5-5 with TRBJ1-1; D unresolved. From germline, CDR1 is SGHKS and CDR2 YYEKEE (reference sequence). V was pared by 2 bases and J by 1 base, with 12 bases between. This CDR3 spans 15 amino acids. As DNA, the CDR3 is TGTGCCAGCAGCTTCCGACCAGGAGGGAACACTGAAGCTTTCTTT. Translating it yields CASSFRPGGNTEAFF. Supplemented by reference TRBV5-5 and TRBJ1-1, the full variable domain reads DAGVTQSPTHLIKTRGQQVTLRCSPISGHKSVSWYQQVLGQGPQFIFQYYEKEERGRGNFPDRFSARQFPNYSSELNVNALLLGDSALYLCASSFRPGGNTEAFFGQGTRLTVV.

V gene TRBV5-1 combines with J gene TRBJ2-7; D is unclear. The germline V gene encodes CDR1 SGHRS and CDR2 YFSETQ. The CDR3 has 14 residues. The V end lost 0 bases, the J end lost 2 bases, and 9 bases lay between the germline ends. The chain's CDR3 is CASSLVSSAYEQYF. CDR3 sequence (DNA): TGCGCCAGCAGCTTGGTGTCCAGTGCCTACGAGCAGTACTTC. Based on the CDR3 plus reference TRBV5-1 and TRBJ2-7, the full variable domain is KAGVTQTPRYLIKTRGQQVTLSCSPISGHRSVSWYQQTPGQGLQFLFEYFSETQRNKGNFPGRFSGRQFSNSRSEMNVSTLELGDSALYLCASSLVSSAYEQYFGPGTRLTVT.

There are many counts of this clonotype. The chain links TRBV7-2 to TRBJ2-7, with TRBD1 identical over 8 bases. The CDR3 covers 15 residues. Germline-derived CDR1 and CDR2 are SGHTA and FQGNSA. Unmatched junction bases numbered 6, after V lost 1 base and J lost 4 bases. CDR3 sequence (DNA): TGTGCCAGCAGCTTAGTACCAGGGGGCAGATACGAGCAGTACTTC. Residues: CASSLVPGGRYEQYF.

This clonotype was seen a few times. The chain uses TRBV7-8 and TRBJ2-2; tentatively, D is TRBD1 (6 bases). The CDR3 spans 15 residues. Germline loops: CDR1 SGHVS, CDR2 FQNEAQ. The V end was cut by 5 bases, the J end by 6 bases, with 16 bases between. CDR3 coding DNA: TGTGCCAGCAGCCAGTCGGACAGTCGGGCCGGGGAGCTGTTTTTT. It is translated as CASSQSDSRAGELFF.

The chain carries TRBV6-1 and TRBJ2-5; 7 positions agree with TRBD2. V lost 2 bases and J lost 4; bases outside the gene matches: 4. Germline V gene data show CDR1 as MNHNS and CDR2 as SASEGT. The CDR3 length is 14 residues. Here the CDR3 DNA reads TGTGCCAGCAGTGAAATGGGGGGGAGAGAGACCCAGTACTTC. It codes for CASSEMGGRETQYF.

This clonotype was seen a few times. The gene calls are TRBV12-3 or TRBV12-4 and TRBJ2-3; 8 nucleotides line up with TRBD1. V was clipped by 8 bases and J by 1 base; unmatched bases: 2. CDR3 length: 13 residues. CDR3 sequence reads: CASQGAGTDTQYF. CDR3 coding DNA: TGTGCCAGCCAGGGGGCGGGCACAGATACGCAGTATTTT.

This clonotype was picked up a small number of times. This rearrangement joins TRBV12-3 or TRBV12-4 to TRBJ2-4, with D possibly being TRBD1 (6 bases). V gave up 1 base and J gave up 6 bases, with 10 bases separating them. The CDR3 is 14 amino acids. The CDR3 DNA reads TGTGCCAGCAGTTTAGGGGCCAGGGGAAACATTCAGTACTTC. Encoded protein: CASSLGARGNIQYF.

This sequence joins TRBV3-1 and TRBJ2-1, with TRBD2 identical over 10 bases. Looked up from germline, CDR1 is LGHDT and CDR2 is YNNKEL (reference sequence). There are 14 residues in the CDR3. Trimming took 2 bases from V and 6 from J; bases not matched to a gene: 1. The DNA for the CDR3 is TGTGCCAGCAGCCAAAGACTAGCGGGCAATGAGCAGTTCTTC. This translates into CASSQRLAGNEQFF.

V gene TRBV18 combines with J gene TRBJ2-2; D call uncertain. The CDR3 totals 16 residues. The V gene lost 2 bases and the J gene lost 4 bases, with 14 bases spanning the gap. Germline V CDR1 and CDR2: KGHSH, LQKENI. CDR3 DNA sequence: TGTGCCAGCTCACCATACGATACACAGATCACCGGGGAGCTGTTTTTT. Translation: CASSPYDTQITGELFF.